This TCR beta chain originates from a study of cytomegalovirus exposure and HLA in healthy donors. Study-level points and caveats: The study designated fewer than 200 TCR beta chains cytomegalovirus-associated. Three chains tied to CMV proved CMV antigen-specific in vitro.

V shed 4 bases, J shed 2 bases, and the junction held 12 bases outside the gene matches. CDR3 length: 18 amino acids. Looked up from germline, CDR1 is MRHNA and CDR2 is SNTAGT. A remark on this clone: Its antigen is unidentified.

Data came from immunoSEQ multiplex PCR; TCRdb stores just in-frame clones and leaves some out. The table shows around 240,000 clones, with 90% occurring only once. This receptor was obtained from a young woman in good health and CMV-seronegative. Sequenced: PBMCs. The genes are TRBV6-4 and TRBJ2-5; 11 nucleotides agree with TRBD1. The CDR3 sequence: CASSAADRGRRQQETQYF. In DNA form, the CDR3 reads TGTGCCAGCAGTGCTGCGGACAGGGGGCGGCGGCAGCAAGAGACCCAGTACTTC.